The 22 T cell receptor beta chains below come from one sample, sequenced in a study of blood T cell repertoires in COVID-19 (dated by TCRdb to 2018 to 2020). The library came from the immunoSEQ multiplex PCR assay. The immuneACCESS repertoire file appears here via TCRdb, limited to in-frame rearrangements. These files lack a portion of the clones; in checked studies, under half of the deficit traces to unresolved V genes, and the cause of the others is not known. The table for this sample lists approximately 130,000 clones; 80% to 85% of them were counted only once. About 8% of the sample belongs to the ten largest clones. The sequencing sample was made of peripheral blood. Receptors originate from a woman aged 55-75 years with active or convalescent COVID-19.

V and J are TRBV6-6 and TRBJ2-7; D possibly corresponds to TRBD1 (6 bases). The germline gives CDR1 MNHNY, CDR2 SVGAGI (reference sequence). V lost 6 bases and J lost 3, with 18 bases in between. There are 15 residues in the CDR3. CDR3 in amino acids: CASRSGTPLIYEQYF. DNA for the CDR3: TGTGCCAGCAGGTCCGGGACACCTCTAATCTACGAGCAGTACTTC.

This clone appeared a single time. This chain connects TRBV20-1 to TRBJ2-5, with 12 bases identical to TRBD2. Germline CDR1 and CDR2: DFQATT and SNEGSKA (reference sequence). The length of the CDR3 is 16 residues. Losses at the gene ends were 5 bases for V and 2 bases for J; bases not matched to a gene: 9. The CDR3 DNA reads TGCAGTGCTGGTGGCGGACTAGCGGGGAAACAAGAGACCCAGTACTTC. Amino acids: CSAGGGLAGKQETQYF.

The chain recombines TRBV30 with TRBJ2-1, with 11 bases identical to TRBD2. Germline V gene lookup returns CDR1 GTSNPN and CDR2 SVGIG (reference sequence). CDR3 length: 17 residues. Trimming took 3 bases from V and 4 from J; bases not matched to a gene: 11. The CDR3, as DNA: TGTGCCTGGAGGCATGGGACTAGCGGTATCCTTTACAATGAGCAGTTCTTC. It is translated as CAWRHGTSGILYNEQFF.

The rearrangement links TRBV2 to TRBJ2-1; D possibly corresponds to TRBD2 (7 bases). The V gene's germline CDR1 is SNHLY and CDR2 FYNNEI. The CDR3 has 16 amino acids. V was trimmed by 6 bases and J by 2 bases, leaving 17 bases between them. The CDR3 reads CASRTNRGAAYNEQFF. The CDR3 DNA is TGTGCCAGCAGAACTAATCGGGGGGCTGCCTACAATGAGCAGTTCTTC. The full variable domain, with the rest looked up from reference TRBV2 and TRBJ2-1, is EPEVTQTPSHQVTQMGQEVILRCVPISNHLYFYWYRQILGQKVEFLVSFYNNEISEKSEIFDDQFSVERPDGSNFTLKIRSTKLEDSAMYFCASRTNRGAAYNEQFFGPGTRLTVL.

V is TRBV19 and J is TRBJ2-7; the D gene is possibly TRBD2 (6 bases). Germline CDR1 reads LNHDA; CDR2 reads SQIVND (reference sequence). Trimming left V 3 bases short and J 0 bases short, with 12 bases between. The CDR3 consists of 15 residues. The CDR3 DNA follows: TGTGCCAGTAGTATCGACACGACTAGCTCCTACGAGCAGTACTTC. This gives the protein CASSIDTTSSYEQYF.

The V gene is TRBV5-1, the J gene TRBJ1-4, with TRBD1 identical over 7 bases. The V and J ends lost 4 bases and 7 bases, in that order; junction bases with no gene match: 10. This CDR3 is built from 15 residues. From germline, CDR1 is SGHRS and CDR2 YFSETQ. The CDR3 spells CASSLPSTGTEKLFF. Written as DNA, the CDR3 is TGCGCCAGCAGCCTCCCCTCGACAGGGACTGAAAAACTGTTTTTT.

The gene calls are TRBV9 and TRBJ1-4; tentative D call: TRBD1 (6 bases). The CDR3 sequence is 14 residues long. CDR1 is SGDLS and CDR2 is YYNGEE in the germline V gene. The ends were cut back, 0 bases at V and 7 bases at J, with 10 bases in the middle. CDR3 sequence reads: CASSVVPGAEKLFF. CDR3 coding DNA: TGTGCCAGCAGCGTAGTCCCAGGGGCTGAAAAACTGTTTTTT.

V and J are TRBV27 and TRBJ2-2, with D tentatively TRBD1 (5 bases). The CDR3 has 14 residues. Germline loops: CDR1 MNHEY, CDR2 SMNVEV (reference sequence). Trimming pared 7 bases from V and 7 bases from J, leaving 16 bases between. In nucleotides, the CDR3 is TGTGCCAGCAAATTCCCTCAGGGAAACGGGGAGCTGTTTTTT. It is translated as CASKFPQGNGELFF.

The chain joins TRBV15 to TRBJ1-3, with 9 bases lining up with TRBD1. V gave up 3 bases and J gave up 2 bases; unmatched junction bases: 2. CDR1 is LNHNV and CDR2 is YYDKDF in the germline V gene (reference sequence). The CDR3 loop spans 15 amino acids. CDR3 DNA sequence: TGTGCCACCAGCAGGGACAGGGGAGCTGGAAACACCATATATTTT. This gives the protein CATSRDRGAGNTIYF.

This clone was observed a handful of times. This rearrangement joins TRBV13 to TRBJ1-1, with 10 positions matching TRBD1. CDR3 length: 15 amino acids. Germline V gene sequence: CDR1 PRHDT, CDR2 FYEKMQ (reference sequence). Trimming cost V 5 bases and J 5 bases; bases outside gene matches: 8. The chain's CDR3 is CASSPRDRGWTEAFF. The CDR3 DNA reads as TGTGCCAGCAGCCCCCGGGACAGGGGTTGGACTGAAGCTTTCTTT. Looking up the rest from reference TRBV13 and TRBJ1-1 gives the full variable domain: AAGVIQSPRHLIKEKRETATLKCYPIPRHDTVYWYQQGPGQDPQFLISFYEKMQSDKGSIPDRFSAQQFSDYHSELNMSSLELGDSALYFCASSPRDRGWTEAFFGQGTRLTVV.

The chain carries TRBV19 and TRBJ1-3, with no clear D. CDR1 and CDR2 (germline): LNHDA, SQIVND (reference sequence). The ends were cut back, 1 base at V and 0 bases at J, with 7 bases in the middle. The CDR3 consists of 15 residues. In nucleotides, the CDR3 is TGTGCCAGTAGTATAGGAGGGATCTCTGGAAACACCATATATTTT. It yields the protein CASSIGGISGNTIYF.

The CDR3, as DNA: TGTGCCAGCAGTGCACTAGCGGACGGCTACGAGCAGTACTTC. Translation: CASSALADGYEQYF. The chain employs TRBV9 and TRBJ2-7; TRBD2 aligns across 8 bases. The trim removed 5 bases at V and 3 bases at J, leaving 7 bases unmatched. The CDR3 has 14 residues. Per germline, CDR1 SGDLS and CDR2 YYNGEE.

V and J are TRBV28 and TRBJ1-5; D possibly corresponds to TRBD1 (6 bases). The germline gives CDR1 MDHEN, CDR2 SYDVKM. With 4 bases removed from V and 3 bases from J, the gap between germline ends came to 13 bases. The CDR3 consists of 15 residues. The CDR3 is CASSSPTGVNQPQHF. The CDR3 nucleotides read TGTGCCAGCAGTTCCCCGACAGGAGTCAATCAGCCCCAGCATTTT.

The J gene is TRBJ2-3, the V gene TRBV28, with TRBD1 identical over 9 bases. The CDR3 extends over 15 amino acids. CDR1 MDHEN and CDR2 SYDVKM come from the germline V gene. The junction had 4 bases not matched to a gene; V was cut back by 3 bases and J by 3 bases. The CDR3 is CASSFQGQGTDTQYF. The CDR3 DNA follows: TGTGCCAGCAGTTTTCAGGGACAGGGAACAGATACGCAGTATTTT.

V is TRBV14 and J is TRBJ2-1; the D gene is possibly TRBD2 (6 bases). The V end lost 0 bases, the J end lost 12 bases, and 30 bases lay between the germline ends. The CDR3 extends over 19 amino acids. Germline V gives CDR1 SGHDN, CDR2 FVKESK. CDR3 DNA: TGTGCCAGCAGCCAAGATCTTAGGGCGGATAGAGCTCCTGAGCGGGCGCAGTTCTTC. It is translated as CASSQDLRADRAPERAQFF.

The chain carries TRBV7-9 and TRBJ2-3; TRBD2 matches 7 bases. V lost 3 bases, J lost 6 bases, and 9 bases stayed unmatched. The CDR3 has 15 residues. Germline loops: CDR1 SEHNR, CDR2 FQNEAQ (reference sequence). The CDR3 DNA sequence: TGTGCCAGCAGCTTTAGTGGCGGGAGAGGGGATACGCAGTATTTT. Its translation is CASSFSGGRGDTQYF.

The chain joins TRBV2 to TRBJ1-1; 8 nucleotides agree with TRBD1. After removal of 5 bases from V and 9 bases from J, the junction contained 8 bases not matched to a gene. This CDR3 has 13 amino acids. Looked up from germline, CDR1 is SNHLY and CDR2 is FYNNEI. This CDR3 is CASSQGQGLKAFF. CDR3 DNA: TGTGCCAGCAGTCAAGGACAGGGTCTTAAAGCTTTCTTT.

The gene calls are TRBV29-1 and TRBJ1-1; 7 bases fit TRBD1. This CDR3 is 14 amino acids long. With 3 bases clipped from V and 5 bases from J, the junction kept 9 bases outside the gene matches. CDR1 is SQVTM, CDR2 ANQGSEA, per germline. CDR3 in DNA: TGCAGCGTTGATCGAGGGGGCGGGTGGACTGAAGCTTTCTTT. Amino acid sequence: CSVDRGGGWTEAFF.

In its sample, this clone was seen once. This chain links TRBV2 with TRBJ2-7; 11 bases are a match to TRBD1. The V gene end was trimmed by 4 bases and the J gene end by 2 bases; junction bases not matched to a gene: 4. The CDR3 contains 15 residues. From germline, CDR1 is SNHLY and CDR2 FYNNEI. This CDR3 is CASSGTGGNTYEQYV. CDR3 coding DNA: TGTGCCAGCAGTGGGACAGGGGGCAACACCTACGAGCAGTACGTC.

V gene TRBV3-1 (or the pseudogene TRBV3-2) combines with J gene TRBJ1-1; 7 bases match TRBD1. CDR1 and CDR2 from the germline V gene are LGHDT and YNNKEL (reference sequence). J lost 4 bases, V lost 0 bases, and 5 bases had no gene match. The CDR3 is 15 amino acids. CDR3 residues: CASSQEKGAGTEAFF. The CDR3 DNA sequence: TGTGCCAGCAGCCAAGAGAAGGGGGCGGGCACTGAAGCTTTCTTT.

This clone showed up just once. The CDR3 region has the DNA TGTGCCAGCAGGATTCTCGGAGGGTCCCAGAGCCCCCTCCACTTT. Protein sequence: CASRILGGSQSPLHF. V usage is TRBV6-6 and J usage is TRBJ1-6; no reliable D call. The CDR3 is made up of 15 amino acids. Trimming cost V 6 bases and J 13 bases, with 22 bases left between them. CDR1 is MNHNY, CDR2 SVGAGI, per germline (reference sequence).

This clone showed up just once. The chain combines TRBV6-5 with TRBJ1-5; TRBD1 agrees at 10 bases. The CDR3 loop spans 15 amino acids. V trimming: 5 bases; J trimming: 7 bases; junction bases outside the gene matches: 8. Germline V gene lookup returns CDR1 MNHEY and CDR2 SVGAGI. The CDR3 DNA reads TGTGCCAGCAGTACCGGACAGGGGGTAGGGCAGCCCCAGCATTTT. Encoded protein: CASSTGQGVGQPQHF.